The 14 T cell receptor beta chains below come from one sample, sequenced in a study of tumor-infiltrating lymphocytes in localized non-small cell lung cancer (dated by TCRdb to the early 2020s). Receptors were amplified or captured by the immunoSEQ multiplex PCR assay. TCRdb carries this immuneACCESS record with in-frame sequences only. Its versions omit some clonotypes, under half of them owing to an unresolved V gene in the studies checked, with the rest unexplained. Counted in this sample were under 15,000 clones; over 70% of them appeared once. Approximately 4.2% of the sample is in the top ten clones. The sequencing sample was made of lung tumor tissue. These TCRs come from a human donor with non-small cell lung cancer.

The V and J genes are TRBV27 and TRBJ1-4; D possibly corresponds to TRBD1 (6 bases). V lost 6 bases and J 3 bases, leaving 14 bases between the germline ends. This CDR3 is 15 amino acids long. Germline assignment: CDR1 MNHEY and CDR2 SMNVEV (reference sequence). The CDR3 nucleotides are TGTGCCAGCAGCCCTACAGGGTTCTCTAATGAAAAACTGTTTTTT. It codes for CASSPTGFSNEKLFF.

This clone was observed once. The CDR3 DNA is TGTGCCAGGCCGACAGGGTTTCAAGAGACCCAGTACTTC. It specifies CARPTGFQETQYF. V and J are TRBV10-3 and TRBJ2-5; 7 positions agree with TRBD1. The CDR3 has 13 residues. V shed 10 bases and J 2 bases; nucleotides not matched to a gene: 7. Germline CDR1 is ENHRY and CDR2 is SYGVKD.

V usage is TRBV5-1 and J usage is TRBJ2-1; 8 nucleotides match TRBD2. The CDR3 is 15 amino acids. J lost 7 bases, V lost 0 bases, and 6 bases had no gene match. Germline-derived CDR1 and CDR2 are SGHRS and YFSETQ. The CDR3 DNA reads as TGCGCCAGCAGCTTGGTGTCGGGAGGGGGGAATGAGCAGTTCTTC. Its protein product is CASSLVSGGGNEQFF.

This clone showed up just once. The chain combines TRBV4-1 with TRBJ1-4; the D gene is possibly TRBD1 (6 bases). Trimming stripped 1 base from V and 8 bases from J, with 14 bases between. This CDR3 comprises 15 residues. Germline V gene data show CDR1 as MGHRA and CDR2 as YSYEKL. The CDR3 region is CASSQGQGLGEKLFF. CDR3 sequence (DNA): TGCGCCAGCAGCCAAGGTCAGGGGCTGGGGGAAAAACTGTTTTTT.

This clone was seen only a few times. The chain carries TRBV6-6 and TRBJ2-1, with a possible D match to TRBD1 (6 bases). The V end lost 5 bases, the J end lost 8 bases, and 13 bases lay between the germline ends. Germline CDR1 MNHNY, CDR2 SVGAGI (reference sequence). This CDR3 has 13 residues. CDR3 DNA: TGTGCCAGCAGTCCTCAAGGGGGAGATGAGCAGTTCTTC. This encodes CASSPQGGDEQFF.

The chain employs TRBV21-1 and TRBJ2-1. TRBV21-1 is termed a pseudogene. The CDR3 spans 14 residues. As DNA, the CDR3 is TGTGCCAGCAGCAAAGTTGGGGCCTACAATGAGCAGTTCTTC. It translates to CASSKVGAYNEQFF.

The V gene is TRBV18, the J gene TRBJ2-5; 10 nucleotides line up with TRBD1. There are 15 residues in the CDR3. V shed 5 bases and J 3 bases; nucleotides not matched to a gene: 6. In germline, CDR1 is KGHSH, CDR2 LQKENI. The CDR3 sequence is CASSNLGQGEETQYF. The CDR3 region has the DNA TGTGCCAGCTCAAACCTAGGACAGGGGGAAGAGACCCAGTACTTC.

This clone has more than one count but fewer than ten. The chain employs TRBV11-1 and TRBJ2-5; 12 positions agree with TRBD2. Unmatched junction bases numbered 12, after V lost 2 bases and J lost 5 bases. The CDR3 runs to 18 residues. Germline lookup yields CDR1 SGHAT and CDR2 FQDESV (reference sequence). The CDR3: CASSLTSSSGGARETQYF. CDR3 DNA: TGTGCCAGCAGCTTAACATCTTCTAGCGGGGGGGCCCGGGAGACCCAGTACTTC.

The chain is built from TRBV11-2 and TRBJ1-1, with unresolved D. Germline CDR1 and CDR2: SGHAT and FQNNGV. Trimming stripped 5 bases from V and 8 bases from J, with 9 bases between. The CDR3 covers 11 residues. Here the CDR3 DNA reads TGTGCCAGCAGCCAGACATCGGAAGCTTTCTTT. Translated: CASSQTSEAFF.

This clone was observed once. The CDR3 DNA reads TGTGCCAGCAGCGTAGTCTCCGGGACGAACACCGGGGAGCTGTTTTTT. It translates to CASSVVSGTNTGELFF. The V call is TRBV9, the J call TRBJ2-2, with a weak D call TRBD2 (5 bases). Germline CDR1 and CDR2: SGDLS and YYNGEE. Trimming shortened V by 0 bases and J by 0 bases, and 9 bases separated the two germline ends. The CDR3 is made up of 16 amino acids.

V usage is TRBV6-1 and J usage is TRBJ1-1; possible D gene TRBD1, 6 bases. Per germline, CDR1 MNHNS and CDR2 SASEGT. V was pared by 6 bases and J by 2 bases, with 10 bases between. The CDR3 is 13 amino acids. Written as DNA, the CDR3 is TGTGCCAGCAGGGACAGTTTTAACACTGAAGCTTTCTTT. Its translation is CASRDSFNTEAFF.

CDR3 sequence reads: CAWKTGLSGNTIYF. CDR3 nucleotides: TGTGCCTGGAAGACAGGGCTATCTGGAAACACCATATATTTT. The gene calls are TRBV30 and TRBJ1-3, with TRBD1 matching over 7 bases. The CDR3 covers 14 residues. CDR1 and CDR2 from the germline V gene are GTSNPN and SVGIG (reference sequence). J was trimmed by 1 base and V by 4 bases; bases with no gene match: 4. Supplemented by reference TRBV30 and TRBJ1-3, the full variable domain reads SQTIHQWPATLVQPVGSPLSLECTVEGTSNPNLYWYRQAAGRGLQLLFYSVGIGQISSEVPQNLSASRPQDRQFILSSKKLLLSDSGFYLCAWKTGLSGNTIYFGEGSWLTVV.

The genes are TRBV27 and TRBJ2-7; D may be TRBD1 (5 bases). This CDR3 is built from 15 residues. The V gene lost 6 bases and the J gene lost 0 bases, with 15 bases spanning the gap. CDR1 and CDR2 from the germline V gene are MNHEY and SMNVEV (reference sequence). The CDR3 DNA reads as TGTGCCAGCAGACCAGGGTTCATGAGCTCCTACGAGCAGTACGTC. Amino acids: CASRPGFMSSYEQYV.

This chain connects TRBV19 to TRBJ1-1; the D is unclear. CDR3 length: 15 residues. With 1 base removed from V and 4 bases from J, the gap between germline ends came to 13 bases. Germline V gene data show CDR1 as LNHDA and CDR2 as SQIVND (reference sequence). CDR3 nucleotide sequence: TGTGCCAGTAGTATAGTTGGGCAGATTACCACTGAAGCTTTCTTT. This sequence encodes CASSIVGQITTEAFF.